A selection of T cell receptor beta chains follows, all from one sample in a study of blood T cell repertoires in COVID-19. Sequenced by immunoSEQ multiplex PCR; TCRdb stores in-frame clones only, minus some. This repertoire shows approximately 30,000 clones, roughly 85% found once; its top ten account for about 17%. Sequenced sample: peripheral blood. Source of these receptors: a human donor in a cohort sampled during active COVID-19. Each CDR3 is given with its conserved first and last residue. D genes are given only for firm matches. Clone size is stated in some rows and not others, as once, few, many or a class when expanded.

abundance	d_gene	v_gene	j_gene	CDR3aa	CDR3nt
.	.	TRBV4-3	TRBJ2-5	CASSHRGETQYF	TGCGCCAGCAGCCACCGCGGGGAGACCCAGTACTTC
few	TRBD2	TRBV7-3	TRBJ2-7	CASSSTSGSYEQYF	TGTGCCAGCAGCTCGACTAGCGGGAGCTACGAGCAGTACTTC
.	.	TRBV6-5	TRBJ2-7	CASSRQESYEQYF	TGTGCCAGCAGCCGACAGGAATCCTACGAGCAGTACTTC
once	TRBD2	TRBV3-1/TRBV3-2	TRBJ2-7	CASSSIAGGPYEQYF	TGTGCCAGCAGCTCAATAGCGGGGGGGCCTTACGAGCAGTACTTC
few	.	TRBV3-1/TRBV3-2	TRBJ2-3	CASSRGMAGDTQYF	TGTGCCAGCAGCCGCGGGATGGCTGGAGATACGCAGTATTTT
.	.	TRBV25-1	TRBJ1-2	CASSETGVNYGYTF	TGTGCCAGCAGTGAAACCGGGGTTAACTATGGCTACACCTTC
once	.	TRBV27	TRBJ2-7	CASYPRIAPYEQYF	TGTGCCAGCTACCCCCGGATAGCCCCCTACGAGCAGTACTTC
.	TRBD1	TRBV11-2	TRBJ1-1	CASSLGQGGFTEAFF	TGTGCCAGCAGCTTAGGACAGGGAGGTTTCACTGAAGCTTTCTTT
few	TRBD2	TRBV7-3	TRBJ2-2	CASSLALSGTGELFF	TGTGCCAGCAGCTTAGCCCTTAGCGGGACCGGGGAGCTGTTTTTT
.	.	TRBV5-6	TRBJ1-2	CASERQDYGYTF	TGTGCCAGCGAGAGACAGGACTATGGCTACACCTTC
.	TRBD1	TRBV12-3/TRBV12-4	TRBJ1-2	CASSPGTVYVYTF	TGTGCCAGCAGTCCCGGGACAGTGTATGTCTACACCTTC
.	.	TRBV27	TRBJ2-1	CASSLSYREGQNEQFF	TGTGCCAGCAGTTTATCCTACAGGGAGGGGCAGAATGAGCAGTTCTTC
.	TRBD1	TRBV18	TRBJ1-1	CASSPGQGLAEAFF	TGTGCCAGCTCGCCGGGACAGGGTTTGGCTGAAGCTTTCTTT
.	.	TRBV4-3	TRBJ2-5	CASSQDTGETQYF	TGCGCCAGCAGCCAAGATACGGGAGAGACCCAGTACTTC